What follows are 26 T cell receptor beta chains derived from one specimen sequenced in a study of shared clonotypes between healthy human individuals (dated by TCRdb to about 2020). The library was built by means of the immunoSEQ multiplex PCR assay. Not all clones reach the TCRdb copy of this immuneACCESS table, which keeps in-frame sequences only. Checked studies attribute under half of the gap to unresolved V genes and leave the rest unexplained. The sample table contains just over 2,000,000 clones; only one count was recorded for 95% of them. 0.13% of the sample comes from the top ten. The specimen sequenced was naive CD4+ T cells sorted from blood. Reading the label with the study, this specimen's cell subset or site is: CD45RA+ positively selected. The receptors stem from a young man in good health.

This chain uses TRBV19 with TRBJ2-5; TRBD1 matches at 9 bases. CDR3 length: 15 residues. The V gene end was trimmed by 5 bases and the J gene end by 5 bases; junction bases not matched to a gene: 9. Germline CDR1 and CDR2: LNHDA and SQIVND (reference sequence). CDR3 residues: CASSHRQGVRETQYF. Written as DNA, the CDR3 is TGTGCCAGTAGTCACAGACAGGGGGTACGGGAGACCCAGTACTTC.

The CDR3 nucleotides are TGCGCCAGCAGGACCACAGGGGGGTATAATTCACCCCTCCACTTT. It yields the protein CASRTTGGYNSPLHF. J is TRBJ1-6 and V is TRBV5-1; 8 bases agree with TRBD1. The V gene's germline CDR1 is SGHRS and CDR2 YFSETQ. The CDR3 has 15 amino acids. The ends lost 5 bases at V and 4 bases at J; junction bases unmatched: 5.

The chain combines TRBV10-3 with TRBJ2-1, with D possibly being TRBD2 (5 bases). Deletions cut 7 bases from V and 8 bases from J, with 27 bases between. The CDR3 spans 17 residues. Germline V CDR1 and CDR2: ENHRY, SYGVKD. CDR3 sequence: CAIKKGLAGLANDEQFF. The CDR3 DNA reads as TGTGCCATCAAAAAGGGCCTTGCGGGTCTAGCCAACGATGAGCAGTTCTTC.

Concerning this clone itself: Other DNA sequences in the sample encode the same CDR3. The chain uses TRBV5-1 and TRBJ2-5; D unclear. V lost 4 bases and J 5 bases, leaving 6 bases between the germline ends. The V gene's germline CDR1 is SGHRS and CDR2 YFSETQ. CDR3 length equals 11 residues. The CDR3 region is CASSVRETQYF. The DNA for the CDR3 is TGCGCCAGCAGCGTGAGGGAGACCCAGTACTTC.

This chain uses TRBV7-2 with TRBJ2-4, with D perhaps matching TRBD1 or TRBD2 (5 bases each). Between the trimmed V and J ends, which lost 0 bases and 2 bases, there was a span of 11 bases. Germline assignment: CDR1 SGHTA and CDR2 FQGNSA. The CDR3 is made up of 16 amino acids. CDR3 residues: CASSLAGQGPKNIQYF. CDR3 in DNA: TGTGCCAGCAGCTTAGCGGGGCAGGGACCCAAAAACATTCAGTACTTC.

There are a few counts of this clone. The rearrangement links TRBV19 to TRBJ1-2, with 9 nucleotides matching TRBD1. The CDR3 consists of 14 residues. Trimming at V came to 4 bases and at J to 8 bases, leaving 8 bases not matched to a gene. Germline CDR1 reads LNHDA; CDR2 reads SQIVND (reference sequence). CDR3 bases: TGTGCCAGTAGTAAACAGGGGGCGAGTGGAGGCTACACCTTC. Translated: CASSKQGASGGYTF.

The chain uses TRBV5-1 and TRBJ2-2; TRBD2 matches at 12 bases. J gave up 4 bases and V 4 bases, and 8 bases lay outside the gene matches. This CDR3 contains 17 residues. Germline values: CDR1 SGHRS, CDR2 YFSETQ. The CDR3 region has the DNA TGCGCCAGCAGCCCAGGACTAGCGGGACGTGGCACCGGGGAGCTGTTTTTT. It codes for CASSPGLAGRGTGELFF.

This chain links TRBV5-1 with TRBJ2-5; D perhaps matches TRBD2 (5 bases). This CDR3 spans 14 amino acids. Trimming removed 4 bases from V and 6 bases from J, with 16 bases in between. The germline V gene encodes CDR1 SGHRS and CDR2 YFSETQ. CDR3 loop: CASSPDDTRKTQYF. The CDR3 DNA reads as TGCGCCAGCAGCCCGGATGACACTAGGAAGACCCAGTACTTC.

The chain recombines TRBV11-2 with TRBJ2-3; D call uncertain. Between the trimmed V and J ends, which lost 1 base and 5 bases, there was a span of 7 bases. Germline lookup yields CDR1 SGHAT and CDR2 FQNNGV. The CDR3 sequence is 13 residues long. CDR3 loop: CASSLAAEDTQYF. The CDR3 DNA sequence: TGTGCCAGCAGCTTAGCCGCGGAAGATACGCAGTATTTT.

This rearrangement joins TRBV30 to TRBJ2-7; 7 nucleotides align to TRBD2. V shed 3 bases, J shed 2 bases, and the junction held 7 bases outside the gene matches. Germline V gives CDR1 GTSNPN, CDR2 SVGIG (reference sequence). This CDR3 is 14 amino acids long. CDR3 in amino acids: CAWRIAGLTYEQYF. The CDR3 DNA reads TGTGCCTGGAGAATAGCGGGCCTTACCTACGAGCAGTACTTC.

J is TRBJ1-6 and V is TRBV2; possibly TRBD1 for D (6 bases). Looked up from germline, CDR1 is SNHLY and CDR2 is FYNNEI. CDR3 length equals 13 residues. The ends were cut back, 10 bases at V and 9 bases at J, with 16 bases in the middle. The CDR3 nucleotides read TGTGCCATCGGGCCGGGGGGGCCTTCACCCCTCCACTTT. This encodes CAIGPGGPSPLHF.

Notes on this clone: Relative to the germline gene, one junction end is altered; a read error may explain this. The rearrangement uses TRBV7-7 and TRBJ2-2; 7 positions agree with TRBD1. CDR3 length equals 15 residues. Germline V gene sequence: CDR1 SSHAT, CDR2 FNYEAQ (reference sequence). The CDR3 here is CASSFEGAWAGELFF. CDR3 coding DNA: TGTGCTAGCAGCTTTGAGGGGGCTTGGGCCGGGGAGCTGTTTTTT.

This chain uses TRBV7-2 with TRBJ2-3; TRBD2 aligns across 16 bases. The CDR3 has 17 residues. Germline lookup yields CDR1 SGHTA and CDR2 FQGNSA. Unmatched junction bases numbered 3, after V lost 4 bases and J lost 2 bases. This CDR3 is CASSSGLAGGLTDTQYF. CDR3 bases: TGTGCCAGCAGCTCGGGACTAGCGGGGGGGCTCACAGATACGCAGTATTTT.

The V gene is TRBV6-5, the J gene TRBJ1-1; perhaps TRBD1 as D (6 bases). CDR3 length: 15 amino acids. Trimming removed 7 bases at V and 4 bases at J, with 19 bases between. Per the germline V gene, CDR1 is MNHEY and CDR2 is SVGAGI. The CDR3 sequence is CASTVTGKVTTEAFF. CDR3 bases: TGTGCCAGCACCGTTACAGGGAAGGTTACCACTGAAGCTTTCTTT.

Comments on this clone: A much larger clone is a single base away; this may be a read error. The identical CDR3 is also encoded by other nucleotide sequences in the sample. V is TRBV6-5 and J is TRBJ2-7, with no clear D. Germline loops: CDR1 MNHEY, CDR2 SVGAGI. The CDR3 loop spans 11 amino acids. The V end lost 5 bases, the J end lost 2 bases, and 4 bases lay between the germline ends. The CDR3 here is CASSEAYEQYF. CDR3 in DNA: TGTGCCAGCAGTGAAGCCTACGAGCAGTACTTC.

The gene calls are TRBV10-2 and TRBJ2-1; 15 bases align to TRBD2. CDR3 size: 19 residues. Germline lookup yields CDR1 WSHSY and CDR2 SAAADI. With 7 bases clipped from V and 0 bases from J, the junction kept 10 bases outside the gene matches. DNA for the CDR3: TGCGCCAGCATCCGAGGGGGACTAGCGGGAGGCCGCTCCTACAATGAGCAGTTCTTC. It codes for CASIRGGLAGGRSYNEQFF.

V is TRBV7-9 and J is TRBJ2-7, with TRBD2 matching 12 bases. V was clipped by 3 bases and J by 0 bases; unmatched bases: 9. The CDR3 spans 18 residues. Germline V lookup: CDR1 SEHNR, CDR2 FQNEAQ (reference sequence). This CDR3 reads CASSFQRGLAGISYEQYF. The CDR3 DNA reads as TGTGCCAGCAGCTTCCAGAGAGGACTAGCGGGGATCTCCTACGAGCAGTACTTC.

The CDR3 coding sequence is TGTGCCAGCAGTTTTCGACCCTCTGGAAACACCATATATTTT. Translation gives CASSFRPSGNTIYF. The chain recombines TRBV27 with TRBJ1-3; D not resolved. V lost 3 bases and J 0 bases, leaving 6 bases between the germline ends. This CDR3 is built from 14 residues. Germline V gene lookup returns CDR1 MNHEY and CDR2 SMNVEV (reference sequence).

J is TRBJ1-2 and V is TRBV28; no reliable D call. The germline gives CDR1 MDHEN, CDR2 SYDVKM. This CDR3 comprises 13 residues. CDR3: CATDEPPTRGYTF. As DNA, the CDR3 is TGTGCAACAGACGAACCGCCAACCAGGGGCTACACCTTC.

The chain joins TRBV30 to TRBJ1-2; possibly TRBD1 for D (6 bases). The CDR3 spans 16 residues. V gave up 4 bases and J gave up 8 bases, with 26 bases separating them. Germline values: CDR1 GTSNPN, CDR2 SVGIG (reference sequence). CDR3 bases: TGTGCCTGGAAGCGATCACCGTCGGACAGTCCCCGGGGCTACACCTTC. This encodes CAWKRSPSDSPRGYTF.

The chain is built from TRBV10-3 and TRBJ2-2; TRBD1 might be the D (8 bases). Germline CDR1 and CDR2: ENHRY and SYGVKD. The CDR3 has 14 residues. Trimming cost V 8 bases and J 4 bases, with 14 bases left between them. The chain's CDR3 is CAIGGDRITGELFF. In DNA form, the CDR3 reads TGTGCCATCGGGGGGGACAGGATCACCGGGGAGCTGTTTTTT.

This chain connects TRBV9 to TRBJ2-1; no definite D call. The CDR3 loop spans 16 amino acids. Germline assignment: CDR1 SGDLS and CDR2 YYNGEE. The V and J ends lost 6 bases and 2 bases respectively, with 18 bases between them. The CDR3 loop is CASNSGHTQPYNEQFF. The CDR3 region has the DNA TGTGCCAGCAATTCGGGCCACACCCAACCCTACAATGAGCAGTTCTTC.

The V and J genes are TRBV10-3 and TRBJ1-1; TRBD1 is a possible D gene (5 bases). The CDR3 has 13 residues. Between the trimmed V and J ends, which lost 10 bases and 1 base, there was a span of 13 bases. From germline, CDR1 is ENHRY and CDR2 SYGVKD. The CDR3 here is CATRVGENTEAFF. The CDR3 bases are TGTGCCACCAGAGTGGGGGAGAACACTGAAGCTTTCTTT.

Remarks on this clone: Other nucleotide sequences in the sample specify the same CDR3. V gene TRBV18 combines with J gene TRBJ1-3; D is uncertain. The V gene lost 0 bases and the J gene lost 2 bases, with 8 bases spanning the gap. This CDR3 is built from 15 residues. Germline CDR1 KGHSH, CDR2 LQKENI. CDR3 bases: TGTGCCAGCTCACCACCGGGCACGGCTGGAAACACCATATATTTT. This codes for CASSPPGTAGNTIYF.

V is TRBV6-4 and J is TRBJ2-7; D is perhaps TRBD1 (6 bases). Trimming removed 4 bases from V and 0 bases from J, with 10 bases in between. This CDR3 is 14 amino acids long. Germline values: CDR1 MRHNA, CDR2 SNTAGT. The CDR3 is CASSVDRHSYEQYF. As DNA, the CDR3 is TGTGCCAGCAGTGTCGACAGGCACTCCTACGAGCAGTACTTC.

This sequence joins TRBV5-4 and TRBJ2-5, with 7 bases lining up with TRBD2. The DNA end is more similar to TRBJ2-7, so the J call may be wrong. CDR1 is SGHNT, CDR2 YYREEE, per germline (reference sequence). This CDR3 has 14 amino acids. CDR3 sequence: CASTPTGGKDEQYF. CDR3 in DNA: TGTGCCAGCACCCCGACGGGGGGAAAGGACGAGCAGTACTTC.